The 30 T cell receptor beta chains presented below share a single source sample, sequenced in a study of CD8 T cells in ankylosing spondylitis. Study results and limitations: Ankylosing spondylitis blood appeared to carry a characteristic TCR beta motif of seven to nine highly homologous variants.

TCRdb reanalysed the 5' RACE reads using MiXCR and keeps one entry per CDR3 protein. This sample has 200,000 to 250,000 distinct CDR3 sequences, with around 16% found just once. The antigens of these receptors remain unknown. The sample consisted of blood, either unsorted or a sorted T cell fraction (not recorded which). The receptors were gathered from a male donor with ankylosing spondylitis.

In this sample, this clonotype turned up many times. CDR3 sequence: CSVRGYTGELFF. In DNA, the CDR3 is TGCAGCGTCAGGGGCTACACCGGGGAGCTGTTTTTT. The rearrangement joins TRBV29-1 to TRBJ2-2; a weak D match, TRBD1 (6 bases). Germline V gene sequence: CDR1 SQVTM, CDR2 ANQGSEA. The CDR3 extends over 12 amino acids. The germline V and J ends were trimmed by 6 bases and 3 bases, with 8 bases remaining between them.

In DNA, the CDR3 is TGTGCCAGCAGTTCCGCCCCTTCTAGCGAGAAGCATTACGAGCAGTACTTC. It translates to CASSSAPSSEKHYEQYF. The chain combines TRBV12-3 or TRBV12-4 with TRBJ2-7; D is perhaps TRBD2 (6 bases). V shed 4 bases and J shed 4 bases, with 23 bases lying between them. The CDR3 sequence is 17 residues long.

The V call is TRBV21-1, the J call TRBJ2-7; TRBD2 was called by the table and not checked on the DNA. TRBV21-1 corresponds to a pseudogene. There are 16 residues in the CDR3. CDR3 in DNA: TGTGCCAGCAACCATGGACTAGCTTTGAGCTCCTACGAGCAGTACTTC. The encoded protein is CASNHGLALSSYEQYF.

This clonotype was picked up a small number of times. V is TRBV5-1 and J is TRBJ2-7, with D maybe TRBD2 (6 bases). Germline loops: CDR1 SGHRS, CDR2 YFSETQ. Trimming stripped 0 bases from V and 2 bases from J, with 15 bases between. The CDR3 covers 16 residues. The CDR3 DNA is TGCGCCAGCAGCTTGGAGGGACTCACTGCGGCCTACGAGCAGTACTTC. This translates into CASSLEGLTAAYEQYF.

The rearrangement uses TRBV11-2 and TRBJ2-7; no definite D call. V lost 2 bases and J 3 bases, leaving 8 bases between the germline ends. Germline values: CDR1 SGHAT, CDR2 FQNNGV. This CDR3 region has 13 residues. The CDR3 DNA is TGTGCCAGCAGCTTAAGGGCCAACTACGAGCAGTACTTC. Protein product: CASSLRANYEQYF.

This clonotype was found a few times. The rearrangement uses TRBV15 and TRBJ2-7, with 12 nucleotides matching TRBD2. Germline lookup yields CDR1 LNHNV and CDR2 YYDKDF (reference sequence). With 0 bases clipped from V and 3 bases from J, the junction kept 9 bases outside the gene matches. The CDR3 sequence is 18 residues long. Here the CDR3 DNA reads TGTGCCACCAGCAGAGATTCCCCGGGACTAGCGGGTCACTACGAGCAGTACTTC. Amino acid sequence: CATSRDSPGLAGHYEQYF.

This clonotype came up a few times. The rearrangement joins TRBV29-1 to TRBJ1-3; unclear D gene. Germline V lookup: CDR1 SQVTM, CDR2 ANQGSEA. Trimming removed 5 bases at V and 0 bases at J, with 11 bases between. This CDR3 is 14 amino acids long. CDR3 sequence (DNA): TGCAGCGTTACTACAGCGTACTCTGGAAACACCATATATTTT. It yields the protein CSVTTAYSGNTIYF.

The genes are TRBV11-3 and TRBJ2-3; D is undetermined. Trimming cost V 8 bases and J 0 bases, with 9 bases left between them. CDR1 is SGHNT and CDR2 is YENEEA in the germline V gene. The CDR3 contains 13 residues. CDR3 in DNA: TGTGCCAGCTCCCTCTATAGCACAGATACGCAGTATTTT. Its protein product is CASSLYSTDTQYF.

The V and J genes are TRBV9 and TRBJ2-1; the D gene is possibly TRBD2 (7 bases). The CDR3 is 15 residues long. Germline V lookup: CDR1 SGDLS, CDR2 YYNGEE. V dropped 0 bases and J dropped 4 bases, with 11 bases sitting between them. As DNA, the CDR3 is TGTGCCAGCAGCGTAGTAGGGGGGGTTTACAATGAGCAGTTCTTC. Translation: CASSVVGGVYNEQFF. The whole variable domain, filled in from reference TRBV9 and TRBJ2-1, reads DSGVTQTPKHLITATGQRVTLRCSPRSGDLSVYWYQQSLDQGLQFLIQYYNGEERAKGNILERFSAQQFPDLHSELNLSSLELGDSALYFCASSVVGGVYNEQFFGPGTRLTVL.

The chain employs TRBV12-3 or TRBV12-4 and TRBJ1-3; D is uncertain. The V and J ends lost 2 bases and 0 bases respectively, with 5 bases between them. The CDR3 has 14 residues. The CDR3: CASSLRPSGNTIYF. The CDR3 DNA reads as TGTGCCAGCAGTTTACGCCCCTCTGGAAACACCATATATTTT.

The chain carries TRBV15 and TRBJ2-1; a weak D match, TRBD2 (6 bases). Deletions cut 3 bases from V and 7 bases from J, with 13 bases between. Germline V lookup: CDR1 LNHNV, CDR2 YYDKDF (reference sequence). This CDR3 is 14 amino acids long. DNA for the CDR3: TGTGCCACCAGCAGCTCCGGGGGTAGGAATGAGCAGTTCTTC. Its protein is CATSSSGGRNEQFF.

This rearrangement joins TRBV6-5 to TRBJ1-6, with a weak D call TRBD1 (5 bases). V gave up 4 bases and J gave up 4 bases, with 11 bases separating them. CDR3 length: 15 amino acids. Germline CDR1 reads MNHEY; CDR2 reads SVGAGI. The CDR3 coding sequence is TGTGCCAGCAGTTCCGGGACGGGTTATAATTCACCCCTCCACTTT. Translated: CASSSGTGYNSPLHF.

There are many counts of this clonotype. This sequence joins TRBV5-1 and TRBJ2-2, with D uncertain. V was shortened by 4 bases and J by 5 bases, with 15 bases between the two germline ends. The length of the CDR3 is 15 residues. Germline V lookup: CDR1 SGHRS, CDR2 YFSETQ. The CDR3 is CASSQDPIWTGELFF. The CDR3 DNA reads as TGCGCCAGCAGCCAGGATCCGATTTGGACCGGGGAGCTGTTTTTT.

This chain joins TRBV7-9 and TRBJ2-7; D uncertain. The germline gives CDR1 SEHNR, CDR2 FQNEAQ (reference sequence). The ends were cut back, 1 base at V and 2 bases at J, with 9 bases in the middle. The CDR3 is 14 residues long. CDR3 DNA sequence: TGTGCCAGCAGCTTAGTTGCAGCGCCCTACGAGCAGTACTTC. This gives the protein CASSLVAAPYEQYF.

Of note for this clonotype: Possible read error: a much larger clone is one base away. The rearrangement uses TRBV3-1 and TRBJ2-1; D not resolved. Germline V gene sequence: CDR1 LGHDT, CDR2 YNNKEL (reference sequence). This CDR3 spans 15 amino acids. The CDR3 DNA sequence: TGTGCCAACAGCCAAGAATCCGTGGTTGGGAATGAGCAGTTCTTC. This codes for CANSQESVVGNEQFF.

V usage is TRBV6-1 and J usage is TRBJ2-1, with TRBD2 identical over 11 bases. The CDR3 is 17 residues long. With 4 bases clipped from V and 2 bases from J, the junction kept 7 bases outside the gene matches. Germline lookup yields CDR1 MNHNS and CDR2 SASEGT. The chain's CDR3 is CASSVIAGGSAYNEQFF. Written as DNA, the CDR3 is TGTGCCAGCAGTGTGATAGCGGGAGGGTCGGCCTACAATGAGCAGTTCTTC.

The chain employs TRBV4-1 and TRBJ2-1, with 8 positions matching TRBD2. V trimming: 1 base; J trimming: 7 bases; junction bases outside the gene matches: 6. Per the germline V gene, CDR1 is MGHRA and CDR2 is YSYEKL. The CDR3 is made up of 15 amino acids. CDR3 nucleotide sequence: TGCGCCAGCAGCCAAGTCCCGGGAGGGCCTAATGAGCAGTTCTTC. Amino acid sequence: CASSQVPGGPNEQFF.

The chain employs TRBV7-8 and TRBJ2-5; D gene ambiguous. V was clipped by 5 bases and J by 4 bases, with 17 bases between them. CDR1 and CDR2 from the germline V gene are SGHVS and FQNEAQ. The CDR3 is 15 amino acids. CDR3 nucleotides: TGTGCCAGCAGCCCCTCGGGCTGGAAGGTAGAGACCCAGTACTTC. Protein: CASSPSGWKVETQYF. The full variable domain, its missing parts supplied by reference TRBV7-8 and TRBJ2-5, is GAGVSQSPRYKVAKRGQDVALRCDPISGHVSLFWYQQALGQGPEFLTYFQNEAQLDKSGLPSDRFFAERPEGSVSTLKIQRTQQEDSAVYLCASSPSGWKVETQYFGPGTRLLVL.

This clonotype has just a few counts. The chain carries TRBV12-3 or TRBV12-4 and TRBJ1-1; 7 bases match TRBD1. The CDR3 has 13 residues. V was clipped by 6 bases and J by 8 bases; unmatched bases: 9. The CDR3 is CASSPSRDREAFF. CDR3 coding DNA: TGTGCCAGCAGCCCGTCCAGGGACAGAGAAGCTTTCTTT.

In this sample, this clonotype turned up a few times. The chain links TRBV12-5 to TRBJ1-1, with 7 bases fitting TRBD1. The CDR3 contains 14 residues. Trimming removed 4 bases from V and 2 bases from J; junction bases left unmatched: 4. CDR1 LGHNT and CDR2 FRNRAP come from the germline V gene. CDR3 residues: CASGSGGPNTEAFF. The CDR3, as DNA: TGTGCTAGTGGTTCAGGGGGTCCCAACACTGAAGCTTTCTTT.

The J gene is TRBJ2-7, the V gene TRBV20-1; perhaps TRBD2 as D (6 bases). Germline loops: CDR1 DFQATT, CDR2 SNEGSKA (reference sequence). V was pared by 6 bases and J by 6 bases, with 18 bases between. CDR3 size: 13 residues. CDR3 nucleotides: TGCAGTGCCGGCGGAGGGGTCTACTCCGAGCAGTACTTC. This codes for CSAGGGVYSEQYF.

This clonotype was detected only a few times. The chain links TRBV28 to TRBJ2-1; tentative D call: TRBD2 (6 bases). The germline V and J ends were trimmed by 0 bases and 9 bases, with 9 bases remaining between them. The length of the CDR3 is 13 residues. The germline V gene has CDR1 MDHEN and CDR2 SYDVKM. The CDR3, as DNA: TGTGCCAGCAGTTTATGGGTGGGAGGTGAGCAGTTCTTC. Translated, it gives CASSLWVGGEQFF.

This clonotype has just a few counts. V and J are TRBV7-9 and TRBJ1-2; 7 nucleotides match TRBD1. CDR3 size: 15 residues. Germline loops: CDR1 SEHNR, CDR2 FQNEAQ (reference sequence). J was trimmed by 2 bases and V by 4 bases; bases with no gene match: 7. For the CDR3, the DNA is TGTGCCAGCAGCTCGCGACAGGGCCCGAACTATGGCTACACCTTC. Protein sequence: CASSSRQGPNYGYTF.

The chain couples TRBV2 to TRBJ2-7; D gene ambiguous. Germline V gives CDR1 SNHLY, CDR2 FYNNEI. Deletions cut 2 bases from V and 3 bases from J, with 8 bases between. The CDR3 consists of 13 residues. CDR3 nucleotides: TGTGCCAGCAGTGAAACGGTCTACTACGAGCAGTACTTC. It codes for CASSETVYYEQYF.

There are a few counts of this clonotype. The chain combines TRBV29-1 with TRBJ2-5; the D gene is possibly TRBD2 (6 bases). There are 17 residues in the CDR3. V dropped 0 bases and J dropped 3 bases, with 20 bases sitting between them. Germline V gene lookup returns CDR1 SQVTM and CDR2 ANQGSEA. The CDR3 nucleotides are TGCAGCGTTGAAGATTTTCTGATAGGAGGGCCGGAAGAGACCCAGTACTTC. Translated, it gives CSVEDFLIGGPEETQYF.

The chain is built from TRBV6-1 and TRBJ1-1; perhaps TRBD1 as D (5 bases). The CDR3 spans 12 residues. Deletions cut 11 bases from V and 4 bases from J, with 14 bases between. Per germline, CDR1 MNHNS and CDR2 SASEGT. CDR3 bases: TGTGCCGGGGACGAGGGCGGCACTGAAGCTTTCTTT. This gives the protein CAGDEGGTEAFF.

This clonotype has only a few counts. The rearrangement joins TRBV14 to TRBJ2-5; D unclear. The V gene's germline CDR1 is SGHDN and CDR2 FVKESK. Trimming took 1 base from V and 2 from J, leaving 8 bases between them. The length of the CDR3 is 14 residues. The chain's CDR3 is CASSQGYGQETQYF. The CDR3 nucleotides read TGTGCCAGCAGCCAAGGGTACGGTCAAGAGACCCAGTACTTC.

The chain couples TRBV5-1 to TRBJ2-2; D is uncertain. V lost 6 bases and J lost 0, with 21 bases in between. The CDR3 is 18 residues long. Germline V lookup: CDR1 SGHRS, CDR2 YFSETQ. CDR3 protein: CASTSDGYLDANTGELFF. In DNA form, the CDR3 reads TGCGCCAGCACCTCTGACGGATACCTCGACGCGAACACCGGGGAGCTGTTTTTT.

The J gene is TRBJ2-5, the V gene TRBV28; TRBD2 aligns across 7 bases. The CDR3 totals 15 residues. Germline CDR1 is MDHEN and CDR2 is SYDVKM. Trimming cost V 5 bases and J 1 base; bases outside gene matches: 7. CDR3 DNA sequence: TGTGCCAGCAGTCTCCTAGCGGAACTCCAAGAGACCCAGTACTTC. Protein: CASSLLAELQETQYF.

This clonotype was observed a few times. The chain employs TRBV5-6 and TRBJ2-3; 10 bases align to TRBD2. Germline CDR1 is SGHDT and CDR2 is YYEEEE. The CDR3 loop spans 18 amino acids. Germline trimming cut 3 bases from V and 2 bases from J; bases unmatched to any gene: 12. This CDR3 is CASSSIGAGGRITDTQYF. CDR3 DNA sequence: TGTGCCAGCAGCTCGATCGGAGCGGGGGGGCGGATCACAGATACGCAGTATTTT.